The 14 T cell receptor beta chains given below trace back to one sample, sequenced in a study of preoperative IRX-2 immunotherapy in early breast cancer. Sequencing was performed with immunoSEQ multiplex PCR; in TCRdb, only in-frame clones are kept and a portion is missing. This sample yields some 30,000 clones, of which around 83% are seen a single time; around 2.6% belongs to the top ten. Described treatment: preoperative locoregional IRX-2 cytokine immunotherapy. The specimen comprised lymph node tissue, sampled from a patient treated with IRX-2 immunotherapy. These receptors came from a human donor with breast cancer.

This rearrangement joins TRBV27 to TRBJ1-1, with 7 nucleotides matching TRBD1. V lost 0 bases to trimming and J lost 5 bases; unmatched junction nucleotides: 6. CDR1 is MNHEY and CDR2 is SMNVEV in the germline V gene (reference sequence). The CDR3 loop spans 15 amino acids. The CDR3 sequence: CASSLSGTVGTEAFF. In DNA, the CDR3 is TGTGCCAGCAGTTTATCCGGGACAGTTGGAACTGAAGCTTTCTTT.

The chain joins TRBV18 to TRBJ1-5; D call uncertain. This CDR3 has 12 residues. In germline, CDR1 is KGHSH, CDR2 LQKENI. V was trimmed by 5 bases and J by 4 bases, leaving 6 bases between them. The DNA of the CDR3 is TGTGCCAGCTCAGCGACTAATCAGCCCCAGCATTTT. This translates into CASSATNQPQHF.

The CDR3 protein is CASSQFSGEKLFF. The CDR3 DNA sequence: TGTGCCAGCAGCCAATTTTCGGGAGAAAAACTGTTTTTT. This chain uses TRBV14 with TRBJ1-4; the D is unclear. In germline, CDR1 is SGHDN, CDR2 FVKESK. CDR3 length: 13 amino acids. Trimming removed 2 bases from V and 8 bases from J, with 9 bases in between. Using reference TRBV14 and TRBJ1-4 for the parts outside the CDR3, the full variable domain is EAGVTQFPSHSVIEKGQTVTLRCDPISGHDNLYWYRRVMGKEIKFLLHFVKESKQDESGMPNNRFLAERTGGTYSTLKVQPAELEDSGVYFCASSQFSGEKLFFGSGTQLSVL.

The rearrangement joins TRBV28 to TRBJ1-2; D is unresolved. V was cut by 0 bases and J by 6 bases, with 17 bases left in between. CDR3 length equals 16 residues. CDR1 and CDR2 from the germline V gene are MDHEN and SYDVKM. The CDR3 DNA sequence: TGTGCCAGCAGTTTATGGGGCGACGCGGGTAGAAATGGCTACACCTTC. Translating it yields CASSLWGDAGRNGYTF.

The chain recombines TRBV6-8 with TRBJ2-7, with 7 bases matching TRBD1. Trimming took 8 bases from V and 4 from J; bases not matched to a gene: 5. In germline, CDR1 is MNHGY, CDR2 SAAAGT. CDR3 size: 12 residues. The CDR3 coding sequence is TGTGCCAGCCACAGGGGTGGGTACGAGCAGTACTTC. It is translated as CASHRGGYEQYF.

This chain joins TRBV28 and TRBJ1-3; tentative D call: TRBD1 (6 bases). This CDR3 comprises 16 residues. Germline-derived CDR1 and CDR2 are MDHEN and SYDVKM. V lost 3 bases and J 3 bases, leaving 15 bases between the germline ends. DNA of the CDR3: TGTGCCAGCAGTTTGGGTGGGGGCGCCGTTGGAAACACCATATATTTT. Encoded protein: CASSLGGGAVGNTIYF.

The chain links TRBV29-1 to TRBJ1-2; D is possibly TRBD1 (6 bases). CDR1 is SQVTM, CDR2 ANQGSEA, per germline. This CDR3 is 12 amino acids long. V gave up 4 bases and J gave up 6 bases, with 12 bases separating them. The CDR3 DNA is TGCAGCGTTGGGGCGGCAGGGGATGGCTACACCTTC. This sequence encodes CSVGAAGDGYTF.

This chain links TRBV6-8 with TRBJ2-7; 9 bases map to TRBD1. The CDR3 has 12 amino acids. The ends lost 6 bases at V and 5 bases at J; junction bases unmatched: 2. Per the germline V gene, CDR1 is MNHGY and CDR2 is SAAAGT. The CDR3 region is CASRTGGHEQYF. In DNA, the CDR3 is TGTGCCAGCAGGACAGGGGGACACGAGCAGTACTTC.

The J gene is TRBJ1-6, the V gene TRBV28; D remains ambiguous. The CDR3 contains 15 residues. CDR1 and CDR2 from the germline V gene are MDHEN and SYDVKM. The V gene lost 2 bases and the J gene lost 1 base, with 6 bases spanning the gap. CDR3 amino acids: CASSLAESYNSPLHF. In DNA form, the CDR3 reads TGTGCCAGCAGTTTAGCTGAGTCCTATAATTCACCCCTCCACTTT.

This sequence joins TRBV19 and TRBJ2-7; 8 positions match TRBD1. The CDR3 extends over 15 amino acids. Germline CDR1 reads LNHDA; CDR2 reads SQIVND (reference sequence). V lost 4 bases, J lost 2 bases, and 7 bases stayed unmatched. CDR3 amino acids: CASSTGQGRAYEQYF. DNA for the CDR3: TGTGCCAGTAGTACTGGACAGGGCCGGGCCTACGAGCAGTACTTC.

This clone appeared a single time. This chain links TRBV6-7 with TRBJ2-3; D assignment may be TRBD1 or TRBD2 (5 bases each). TRBV6-7 is placed among ORFs of uncertain function. The CDR3 spans 12 residues. Trimming stripped 2 bases from V and 7 bases from J, with 7 bases between. This CDR3 is CASSYRGHTQYF. CDR3 nucleotides: TGTGCCAGCAGTTACAGGGGACATACGCAGTATTTT.

The rearrangement links TRBV15 to TRBJ2-3; TRBD1 agrees at 7 bases. This CDR3 is built from 14 residues. J was trimmed by 1 base and V by 4 bases; bases with no gene match: 2. Germline V CDR1 and CDR2: LNHNV, YYDKDF (reference sequence). The CDR3 protein is CATSKGQRTDTQYF. In DNA form, the CDR3 reads TGTGCCACCAGCAAGGGACAGCGCACAGATACGCAGTATTTT.

This sequence joins TRBV30 and TRBJ1-3; D might be TRBD1 (5 bases). V lost 0 bases and J 3 bases, leaving 9 bases between the germline ends. Germline CDR1 is GTSNPN and CDR2 is SVGIG (reference sequence). This CDR3 is 14 amino acids long. In DNA form, the CDR3 reads TGTGCCTGGAGTGTTGGGGGTGGTGGAAACACCATATATTTT. This codes for CAWSVGGGGNTIYF.

V gene TRBV18 combines with J gene TRBJ2-3, with 7 bases that match TRBD1. CDR1 is KGHSH, CDR2 LQKENI, per germline. This CDR3 contains 16 residues. The junction had 7 bases not matched to a gene; V was cut back by 4 bases and J by 0 bases. CDR3 bases: TGTGCCAGCTCACTCATTGGGACAGCGAGCACAGATACGCAGTATTTT. Residues: CASSLIGTASTDTQYF.